This TCR beta chain was identified in a study of blood T cell repertoires in COVID-19. For the study at large: The analysed material was cDNA or gDNA that came from T cells, B-cell-depleted T cells, or PBMCs.

TCRdb keeps only in-frame clones here, not all; method: immunoSEQ multiplex PCR. The sample has 35,000 to 45,000 clones, 79% seen once. The CDR3 spans 19 residues. V dropped 1 base and J dropped 3; count of bases not matched to a gene: 16. Germline V CDR1 and CDR2: SEHNR, FQNEAQ (reference sequence). The source material was peripheral blood. The sequence was obtained from a man between 70 and 80 years old with acute or convalescent COVID-19. The genes are TRBV7-9 and TRBJ2-3, with 7 bases lining up with TRBD2. In DNA form, the CDR3 reads TGTGCCAGCAGCTTAGTGAGGGTTGTTAGCGGGCCTTCTACAGATACGCAGTATTTT. This sequence encodes CASSLVRVVSGPSTDTQYF. Based on the CDR3 plus reference TRBV7-9 and TRBJ2-3, the full variable domain is DTGVSQNPRHKITKRGQNVTFRCDPISEHNRLYWYRQTLGQGPEFLTYFQNEAQLEKSRLLSDRFSAERPKGSFSTLEIQRTEQGDSAMYLCASSLVRVVSGPSTDTQYFGPGTRLTVL.